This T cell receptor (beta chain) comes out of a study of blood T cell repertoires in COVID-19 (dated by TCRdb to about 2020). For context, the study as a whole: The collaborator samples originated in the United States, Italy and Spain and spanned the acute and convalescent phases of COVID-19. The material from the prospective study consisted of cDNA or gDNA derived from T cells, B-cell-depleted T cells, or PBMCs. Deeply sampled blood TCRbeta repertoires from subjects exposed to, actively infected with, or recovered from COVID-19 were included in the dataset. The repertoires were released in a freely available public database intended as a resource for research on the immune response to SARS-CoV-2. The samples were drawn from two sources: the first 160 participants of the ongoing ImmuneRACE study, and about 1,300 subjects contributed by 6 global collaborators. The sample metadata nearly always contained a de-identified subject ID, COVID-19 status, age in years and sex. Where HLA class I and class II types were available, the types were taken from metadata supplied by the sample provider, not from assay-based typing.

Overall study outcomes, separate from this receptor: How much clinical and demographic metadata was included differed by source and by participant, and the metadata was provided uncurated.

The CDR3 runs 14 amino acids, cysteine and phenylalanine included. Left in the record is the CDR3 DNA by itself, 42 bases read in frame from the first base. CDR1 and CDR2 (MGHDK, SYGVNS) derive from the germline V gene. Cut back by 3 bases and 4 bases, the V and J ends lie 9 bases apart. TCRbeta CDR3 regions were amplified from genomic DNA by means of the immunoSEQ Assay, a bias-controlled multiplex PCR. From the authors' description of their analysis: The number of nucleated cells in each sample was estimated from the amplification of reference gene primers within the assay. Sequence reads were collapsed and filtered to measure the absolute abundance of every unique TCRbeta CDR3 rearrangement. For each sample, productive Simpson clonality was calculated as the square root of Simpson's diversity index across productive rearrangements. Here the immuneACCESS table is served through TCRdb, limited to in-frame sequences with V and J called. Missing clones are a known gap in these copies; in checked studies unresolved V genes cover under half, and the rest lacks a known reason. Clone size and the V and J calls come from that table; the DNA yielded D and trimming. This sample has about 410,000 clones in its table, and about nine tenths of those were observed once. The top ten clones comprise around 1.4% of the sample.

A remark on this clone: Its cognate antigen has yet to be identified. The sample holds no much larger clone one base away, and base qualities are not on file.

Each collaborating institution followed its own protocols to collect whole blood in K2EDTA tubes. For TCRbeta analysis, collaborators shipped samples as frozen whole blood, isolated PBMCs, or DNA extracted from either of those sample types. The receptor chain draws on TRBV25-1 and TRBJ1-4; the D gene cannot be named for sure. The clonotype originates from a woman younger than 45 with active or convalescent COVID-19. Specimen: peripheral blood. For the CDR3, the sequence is CASSDLLVNEKLFF. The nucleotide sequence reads TGTGCCAGCAGTGATCTCCTTGTTAATGAAAAACTGTTTTTT.